This T cell receptor (beta chain) came from a study of a mutant IDH1 vaccine in newly diagnosed glioma. Study as a whole: Patients got radiotherapy, temozolomide, or both beforehand, and most got both. Overall study findings and caveats: Among all patients, vaccine-induced immune responses occurred in around 93%.

Germline V gives CDR1 SGHTA, CDR2 FQGNSA. The CDR3 is 12 residues long. V lost 5 bases and J 5 bases, leaving 8 bases between the germline ends. Time point noted: baseline, week 1 (first vaccination visit). This sample's treatment: pre-vaccination baseline after standard-of-care therapy. With regard to this clone: Its antigen is not known.

TCRdb keeps only in-frame clones here, not all; method: immunoSEQ multiplex PCR. The sample carries 85,000 to 100,000 clones, about four fifths recorded once. The sequences come from PBMCs, collected from a glioma patient treated with radiotherapy, temozolomide or both. The receptor was derived from a man in his forties with glioma. The chain is built from TRBV7-2 and TRBJ2-3; D unresolved. CDR3 nucleotide sequence: TGTGCCAGCAGCCCTACATTAGATACGCAGTATTTT. Protein sequence: CASSPTLDTQYF. The full variable domain, completed using reference TRBV7-2 and TRBJ2-3, is GAGVSQSPSNKVTEKGKDVELRCDPISGHTALYWYRQSLGQGLEFLIYFQGNSAPDKSGLPSDRFSAERTGGSVSTLTIQRTQQEDSAVYLCASSPTLDTQYFGPGTRLTVL.